This T cell receptor (beta chain) was sequenced for a study of blood T cell repertoires in COVID-19. Across the whole study: The United States, Italy and Spain provided the acute and convalescent COVID-19 samples. T cells, B-cell-depleted T cells, or PBMCs provided the cDNA or gDNA that served as material.

The CDR3 runs to 12 residues. Trimming shortened V by 6 bases and J by 2 bases, and 7 bases separated the two germline ends. In the original processing: Amplification from reference gene primers served as the basis for estimated nucleated cell counts. The protocol was immunoSEQ multiplex PCR, while the TCRdb copy is restricted to in-frame clones and leaves out a portion. V and J calls and clone size are given by that table; D and trimming were obtained from the DNA. The data contain hundreds of thousands of clones, about 89% of them singletons. Worth noting for this clone: Other DNA sequences in the same sample also yield this CDR3.

The gene calls are TRBV12-3 or TRBV12-4 and TRBJ1-2; D is perhaps TRBD1 (5 bases). This receptor was taken from a middle-aged man with acute or convalescent COVID-19. Sequenced material: peripheral blood. The CDR3 loop reads CASRGPNYGYTF. The CDR3 DNA sequence: TGTGCCAGCAGGGGGCCAAACTATGGCTACACCTTC.